Listed below are T cell receptor beta chains from one sample, sequenced in a study of T cells in pancreatic ductal adenocarcinoma. Clones were read by immunoSEQ multiplex PCR, and TCRdb kept only the in-frame ones, dropping some. The sample contains about 98,000 clones, about 95% of which appear only once. Sequenced: PBMCs. The receptors were gathered from a human donor with pancreatic ductal adenocarcinoma. The CDR3 runs from the conserved cysteine through the conserved F or W. The D gene is left open where the match is weak. Some rows have no size entry. The others give once, few or many, or a class for an expanded clone.

abundance	j_gene	v_gene	len	d_gene	CDR3aa	CDR3nt
NA	TRBJ2-3	TRBV6-1	14	NA	CASESGSSTDTQYF	TGTGCCAGCGAAAGCGGTTCTAGCACAGATACGCAGTATTTT
once	TRBJ2-1	TRBV10-3	14	NA	CAISAAVSYNEQFF	TGTGCCATCAGTGCAGCGGTTTCCTACAATGAGCAGTTCTTC
NA	TRBJ2-7	TRBV21-1	17	NA	CASSSPRGAPLSYEQYF	TGTGCCAGCAGCAGCCCACGCGGGGCACCCCTCTCCTACGAGCAGTACTTC
NA	TRBJ2-6	TRBV30	12	NA	CATTPGANVLTF	TGTGCCACCACACCTGGGGCCAACGTCCTGACTTTC
NA	TRBJ2-7	TRBV18	14	NA	CASSPPGGHYEQYF	TGTGCCAGCTCACCACCCGGGGGTCATTACGAGCAGTACTTC
NA	TRBJ2-5	TRBV7-9	14	NA	CASSLDREQETQYF	TGTGCCAGCAGCCTGGACAGAGAGCAAGAGACCCAGTACTTC
once	TRBJ2-2	TRBV7-8	12	NA	CASSPYTGELFF	TGTGCCAGCAGCCCTTACACCGGGGAGCTGTTTTTT
NA	TRBJ2-2	TRBV4-1	16	TRBD1	CASSQPTGGKAGELFF	TGCGCCAGCAGCCAACCTACAGGGGGTAAGGCCGGGGAGCTGTTTTTT
NA	TRBJ2-2	TRBV7-3	16	NA	CASSLGPSVDTGELFF	TGTGCCAGCAGCTTAGGCCCTAGCGTGGACACCGGGGAGCTGTTTTTT
NA	TRBJ2-7	TRBV29-1	13	TRBD1	CSVKTGGGYEQYF	TGCAGCGTGAAGACAGGGGGGGGCTACGAGCAGTACTTC
once	TRBJ1-1	TRBV11-2	13	NA	CASSTPTGSQAFF	TGTGCCAGCAGCACTCCTACCGGGAGCCAAGCTTTCTTT
NA	TRBJ2-2	TRBV10-1	17	TRBD1	CASSESRGTANTGELFF	TGCGCCAGCAGTGAGTCCAGAGGGACAGCGAACACCGGGGAGCTGTTTTTT
NA	TRBJ2-3	TRBV2	15	TRBD2	CASGLAGVSADTQYF	TGTGCCAGCGGGCTAGCGGGAGTTAGTGCAGATACGCAGTATTTT
once	TRBJ2-1	TRBV5-4	16	NA	CASSPGGLAGGNEQFF	TGTGCCAGCAGCCCAGGGGGGCTCGCGGGAGGAAATGAGCAGTTCTTC
NA	TRBJ2-2	TRBV4-1	14	NA	CASSRERNTGELFF	TGCGCCAGCAGCCGGGAGAGGAACACCGGGGAGCTGTTTTTT
once	TRBJ2-3	TRBV6-6	13	NA	CASSYFEGDTQYF	TGTGCCAGCAGTTATTTTGAGGGAGATACGCAGTATTTT
NA	TRBJ1-2	TRBV28	15	TRBD1	CASSPRDRVVGGYTF	TGTGCCAGCAGTCCCCGGGACAGGGTCGTAGGTGGCTACACCTTC
NA	TRBJ2-1	TRBV11-2	15	TRBD2	CASLKLAGAEGEQFF	TGTGCCAGCCTAAAGTTAGCGGGAGCAGAGGGTGAGCAGTTCTTC
NA	TRBJ2-3	TRBV7-2	17	TRBD2	CASSSESTSGRLNTQYF	TGTGCCAGCAGCTCCGAATCGACTAGCGGGAGGTTAAATACGCAGTATTTT
NA	TRBJ1-1	TRBV7-2	14	NA	CASSLARGVPEAFF	TGTGCCAGCAGCTTAGCGCGAGGCGTTCCCGAAGCTTTCTTT
once	TRBJ2-7	TRBV4-1	20	TRBD2	CASSQKTSRAGGGGPYEQYF	TGCGCCAGCAGCCAAAAAACTAGCCGTGCGGGAGGAGGGGGACCCTACGAGCAGTACTTC
NA	TRBJ2-3	TRBV7-6	18	NA	CASSSPRGVGGAADTQYF	TGTGCCAGCAGCTCCCCCCGGGGCGTGGGGGGGGCAGCGGATACGCAGTATTTT
once	TRBJ2-7	TRBV7-2	14	NA	CASSLGLGAYEQYF	TGTGCCAGCAGCTTAGGACTAGGAGCCTACGAGCAGTACTTC
NA	TRBJ2-3	TRBV9	15	TRBD1	CASSVRDRGPDTQYF	TGTGCCAGCAGCGTACGGGACAGGGGACCAGATACGCAGTATTTT
NA	TRBJ2-2	TRBV19	13	TRBD2	CASGSINTGELFF	TGCGCGAGCGGGAGTATCAACACCGGGGAGCTGTTTTTT
NA	TRBJ2-3	TRBV7-9	15	NA	CASSQGGGITDTQYF	TGTGCCAGCAGCCAAGGGGGGGGAATCACAGATACGCAGTATTTT
once	TRBJ2-3	TRBV7-2	15	NA	CASKMGQPFTDTQYF	TGTGCCAGCAAGATGGGACAACCCTTCACAGATACGCAGTATTTT
NA	TRBJ2-7	TRBV7-9	15	TRBD2	CASSLASGYSGEQYF	TGTGCCAGCAGCTTAGCTAGCGGGTATTCGGGGGAGCAGTACTTC
NA	TRBJ2-5	TRBV7-9	15	TRBD2	CASSLAGVNQETQYF	TGTGCCAGCAGCCTAGCGGGAGTTAACCAAGAGACCCAGTACTTC
NA	TRBJ1-4	TRBV5-6	13	NA	CASSFRGNEKLFF	TGTGCCAGCAGCTTCCGGGGGAATGAAAAACTGTTTTTT
once	TRBJ2-3	TRBV29-1	13	NA	CSVVFQGTGTQYF	TGCAGCGTTGTTTTCCAGGGCACAGGTACGCAGTATTTT
NA	TRBJ1-5	TRBV7-9	14	TRBD1	CASSLDRGKQPQHF	TGTGCCAGCAGCCTGGACAGGGGAAAGCAGCCCCAGCATTTT
NA	TRBJ1-2	TRBV27	14	TRBD1	CASGKGTGGGGYTF	TGTGCCAGCGGCAAAGGGACAGGGGGTGGTGGCTACACCTTC
NA	TRBJ2-5	TRBV19	14	NA	CASKMEIVGETQYF	TGTGCCAGTAAAATGGAGATTGTTGGAGAGACCCAGTACTTC
NA	TRBJ2-1	TRBV2	14	NA	CASELARGYNEQFF	TGTGCCAGCGAACTAGCAAGAGGTTACAATGAGCAGTTCTTC
NA	TRBJ2-1	TRBV18	14	NA	CASSPTSSYNEQFF	TGTGCCAGCTCTCCGACTAGCTCCTACAATGAGCAGTTCTTC
NA	TRBJ2-7	TRBV5-4	14	NA	CASSFPGHSYEQYF	TGTGCCAGCAGCTTCCCGGGACACTCCTACGAGCAGTACTTC
NA	TRBJ2-7	TRBV27	14	TRBD2	CASSFAGGGLEQYF	TGTGCCAGCAGTTTTGCGGGAGGGGGGCTCGAGCAGTACTTC
once	TRBJ2-7	TRBV28	15	TRBD2	CASSSSSGPLYEQYF	TGTGCCAGCAGTTCCTCTAGCGGGCCTCTATACGAGCAGTACTTC
NA	TRBJ1-1	TRBV11-3	13	NA	CASSLVMNTEAFF	TGTGCCAGCAGCTTAGTTATGAACACTGAAGCTTTCTTT
once	TRBJ2-7	TRBV6-5	11	NA	CASRQGGDSYF	TGTGCCAGCAGACAAGGAGGGGACAGCTACTTC
NA	TRBJ2-2	TRBV11-1	12	NA	CASSMTFGELFF	NA
NA	TRBJ2-1	TRBV5-1	15	TRBD2	CASSLVAGGHNEQFF	TGCGCCAGCAGCTTGGTAGCGGGAGGGCACAATGAGCAGTTCTTC
NA	TRBJ2-6	TRBV23-1	19	TRBD1	CASSPGPYRGQWGANVLTF	TGCGCCAGCAGTCCCGGCCCCTACAGGGGACAGTGGGGGGCCAACGTCCTGACTTTC
NA	TRBJ1-5	TRBV28	15	TRBD1	CASSLDGDRVQPQHF	TGTGCCAGCAGTTTAGACGGGGACAGGGTCCAGCCCCAGCATTTT
NA	TRBJ2-5	TRBV5-4	16	TRBD2	CASSLRLAGGGETQYF	TGTGCCAGCAGCTTGAGACTAGCGGGAGGTGGTGAGACCCAGTACTTC
NA	TRBJ1-1	TRBV27	12	TRBD1	CASSLGTGQAFF	TGTGCCAGCAGTTTGGGGACAGGACAAGCTTTCTTT
NA	TRBJ2-3	TRBV10-3	16	NA	CAISESLGQGRDTQYF	TGTGCCATCAGTGAGTCCCTGGGGCAGGGAAGAGATACGCAGTATTTT
NA	TRBJ1-5	TRBV5-6	19	NA	CASRMGDTTEQYSNQPQHF	TGTGCCAGCAGGATGGGGGACACGACAGAACAATATAGCAATCAGCCCCAGCATTTT
NA	TRBJ2-7	TRBV7-9	14	NA	CASSSRGNSYEQYF	TGTGCCAGCAGCTCCCGGGGAAATTCCTACGAGCAGTACTTC
NA	TRBJ1-5	TRBV6-6	15	NA	CATFRGEVLNQPQHF	TGTGCCACCTTCCGGGGGGAAGTCCTAAATCAGCCCCAGCATTTT
NA	TRBJ2-7	TRBV27	13	TRBD1	CASSFDRDGEQYF	TGTGCCAGCAGTTTTGACAGGGACGGCGAGCAGTACTTC
NA	TRBJ2-7	TRBV6-4	14	NA	CASRSGTHSYEQYF	TGTGCCAGCAGATCCGGGACTCACTCCTACGAGCAGTACTTC
NA	TRBJ2-3	TRBV2	14	NA	CASSRLADTDTQYF	TGTGCCAGCAGTAGATTAGCGGACACAGATACGCAGTATTTT
NA	TRBJ2-3	TRBV29-1	15	TRBD2	CSVALGTSSADTQYF	TGCAGCGTAGCCCTCGGGACTAGCAGCGCAGATACGCAGTATTTT
NA	TRBJ2-3	TRBV19	14	NA	CASSQMTGWDTQYF	TGTGCCAGTAGTCAGATGACGGGGTGGGATACGCAGTATTTT
NA	TRBJ1-1	TRBV30	12	NA	CAWSKLNTEAFF	TGTGCCTGGAGTAAACTAAACACTGAAGCTTTCTTT
NA	TRBJ1-1	TRBV18	17	TRBD1	CASSRTRGQGSLAEAFF	TGTGCCAGCTCCCGGACCAGAGGACAGGGGTCCCTCGCTGAAGCTTTCTTT
once	TRBJ2-1	TRBV10-3	16	TRBD2	CAISESLAGVYNEQFF	TGTGCCATCAGTGAGTCACTAGCGGGGGTCTACAATGAGCAGTTCTTC